These T cell receptor beta chains were read from a single sample in a study of vaccination and CD4 T cells after COVID-19. TCRdb reprocessed the PCR reads via MiXCR and lists one record per CDR3 protein. The repertoire holds 7,500 to 10,000 distinct CDR3 sequences, with roughly 76% as singletons. Their antigens remain unidentified. Sequencing input: CD4+ T cells from blood, cultured in vitro. Receptor source: a human donor who had recovered from COVID-19. Each CDR3 is given with its conserved first and last residue. Each record gives: V gene, J gene, CDR3 length, clone size, D gene, CDR3 DNA, CDR3 protein. The D gene is left open where the match is weak. Some rows mark clone size as missing; the rest say once, few, many or name a class of expanded clone.

TRBV6-1	TRBJ1-1	14	NA	NA	TGTGCCAGCAGTGAATTAGGGGGGAGCACTGAAGCTTTCTTT	CASSELGGSTEAFF
TRBV21-1	TRBJ2-5	16	few	NA	TGTGCCAGCAGCAAAGTGGTCGGGGACCCTCTAGAGACCCAGTACTTC	CASSKVVGDPLETQYF
TRBV7-2	TRBJ1-5	12	NA	NA	TGTGCCAGCAGCTTGGTTTCGCGGCCCCAGCATTTT	CASSLVSRPQHF
TRBV6-2/TRBV6-3	TRBJ2-5	18	NA	TRBD2	TGTGCCAGCAGTTCCTATAGGGGACTAGCGGGGTCGAGAGAGACCCAGTACTTC	CASSSYRGLAGSRETQYF
TRBV5-4	TRBJ2-1	16	NA	TRBD2	TGTGCCAGCAGCTTTCGAGGCGGGAGTATAGGGAATGAGCAGTTCTTC	CASSFRGGSIGNEQFF
TRBV6-1	TRBJ1-6	12	NA	NA	TGTGCCAGCAGGGATTCTATTCAACCCCTCCACTTT	CASRDSIQPLHF
TRBV7-3	TRBJ1-1	13	NA	TRBD1	TGTGCCAGCAGCGCGACAGGGGGGACTGAAGCTTTCTTT	CASSATGGTEAFF
TRBV7-8	TRBJ2-5	14	once	TRBD2	TGTGCCAGCAGCCCACGGGGGGTACAAGAGACCCAGTACTTC	CASSPRGVQETQYF
TRBV27	TRBJ2-1	13	NA	NA	TGTGCCAGCAGTTTAAATCGCGTGAATGAGCAGTTCTTC	CASSLNRVNEQFF
TRBV6-1	TRBJ2-6	15	NA	TRBD2	TGTGCCAGCAGGCCCGGGAGGACTGGGGCCAACGTCCTGACTTTC	CASRPGRTGANVLTF
TRBV6-2/TRBV6-3	TRBJ1-5	16	large	NA	TGTGCCAGCACAAACGCCGGGACACTTGGCAATCAGCCCCAGCATTTT	CASTNAGTLGNQPQHF
TRBV6-1	TRBJ2-7	14	NA	NA	TGTGCCAGCACCCGGGACGGTAGCTCCTACGAGCAGTACTTC	CASTRDGSSYEQYF
TRBV2	TRBJ2-7	13	once	TRBD1	TGTGCCAGCAGTCTTACAGGGGCTGGCGAGCAGTACTTC	CASSLTGAGEQYF
TRBV27	TRBJ2-1	11	NA	NA	TGTGCCAGCAGTACTAAAGGTGAGCAGTTCTTC	CASSTKGEQFF
TRBV7-2	TRBJ2-6	16	NA	TRBD1	TGTGCCAGCAGCGGGAACAGGGGTCCCGGGGCCAACGTCCTGACTTTC	CASSGNRGPGANVLTF
TRBV27	TRBJ1-2	9	NA	TRBD1	TGTGCCAGAAGAAGACAGGGCGCCTTC	CARRRQGAF
TRBV6-2/TRBV6-3	TRBJ1-5	15	few	NA	TGTGCCAGCAGTGAATTCGACAGAAGTAATCAGCCCCAGCATTTT	CASSEFDRSNQPQHF
TRBV28	TRBJ1-5	17	NA	NA	TGTGCCAGCAGTTTATCGGGGCTGATACGGGGCAATCAGCCCCAGCATTTT	CASSLSGLIRGNQPQHF
TRBV20-1	TRBJ1-1	15	NA	NA	TGCAGTGCTAGACCGGCGGGGGGCCGGAACGCTGAAGCTTTCTTT	CSARPAGGRNAEAFF
TRBV20-1	TRBJ1-2	15	few	TRBD1	TGCAGTGCTGGAACTACTGGACAGGGGGCCGATGGCTACACCTTC	CSAGTTGQGADGYTF
TRBV11-2	TRBJ2-2	14	NA	NA	TGTGCCAGCAGCTTCAGGGTTAGCACCGGGGAGCTGTTTTTT	CASSFRVSTGELFF
TRBV20-1	TRBJ2-3	12	NA	NA	TGCAGTGCTACGACAGACCCAGATACGCAGTATTTT	CSATTDPDTQYF
TRBV6-1	TRBJ1-2	13	NA	NA	TGTGCCAGCACCCCGAGACCAGACTATGGCTACACCTTC	CASTPRPDYGYTF
TRBV7-8	TRBJ1-5	15	NA	NA	TGTGCCAGCAGCTTCGGATATGGTAGCAATCAGCCCCAGCATTTT	CASSFGYGSNQPQHF
TRBV7-8	TRBJ1-3	15	large	TRBD1	TGTGCCAGCACTACCGGGACAGAGCCTGGAAACACCATATATTTT	CASTTGTEPGNTIYF
TRBV6-1	TRBJ1-5	15	NA	NA	TGTGCCAGCAGTGAAGCCAGGGAGGCCCTACAGCCCCAGCATTTT	CASSEAREALQPQHF
TRBV6-5	TRBJ1-2	13	NA	NA	TGTGCCAGCAGTTCCGAACCAAGCTCTGGCTACACCTTC	CASSSEPSSGYTF
TRBV18	TRBJ1-1	15	once	NA	TGTGCCAGCTCACCACTGGTATTGCAGAACACTGAAGCTTTCTTT	CASSPLVLQNTEAFF
TRBV7-8	TRBJ2-2	17	NA	TRBD2	TGTGCCAGCAGCTTAGACCTGGGACTAGCGGGGACCGGGGAGCTGTTTTTT	CASSLDLGLAGTGELFF
TRBV29-1	TRBJ1-3	13	medium-sized	NA	TGCAGCGTTGTAGGCAGCTCTGGAAACACCATATATTTT	CSVVGSSGNTIYF
TRBV19	TRBJ1-6	13	NA	TRBD1	TGTGCCAGTAGCCCGGGACAGGGAACGGCCCTCCACTTT	CASSPGQGTALHF
TRBV24-1	TRBJ1-2	14	NA	NA	TGTGCCACCAGTGCTTCAGGGACGGACTATGGCTACACCTTC	CATSASGTDYGYTF
TRBV2	TRBJ1-5	13	NA	NA	TGTGCCAGCACCTGGGGGGCCGAGCAGCCCCAGCATTTT	CASTWGAEQPQHF